This T cell receptor (beta chain) is drawn from a study of cytotoxic CD8 clonotypes in ibrutinib-treated CLL. Study-wide context: Responses: approximately 25 partial, 2 complete; after median roughly 68 months, approximately 15 stayed remitted, 12 progressed. Study-wide results and limits: Sustained-remission patients were sampled at one set of times and progressing patients at different ones.

Produced via immunoSEQ multiplex PCR; TCRdb's table is partial and in-frame only. The sample holds some 120,000 clones, about 85% seen once. This clone was seen once. The antigen remains unidentified. Looked up from germline, CDR1 is KGHSH and CDR2 is LQKENI. Deletions cut 3 bases from V and 2 bases from J, with 11 bases between. There are 15 residues in the CDR3. Sequencing used PBMCs, obtained after 24 months of ibrutinib treatment. The chain uses TRBV18 and TRBJ1-5, with D uncertain. The TCR sequence derives from a human donor with chronic lymphocytic leukemia. CDR3 protein: CASSPDRAGNQPQHF. The CDR3, as DNA: TGTGCCAGCTCACCCGACCGGGCTGGCAATCAGCCCCAGCATTTT.